The 32 T cell receptor beta chains presented below share a single source sample, sequenced in a study of blood T cell repertoires in COVID-19. Profiling relied on immunoSEQ multiplex PCR, and the TCRdb table lists in-frame clones only, not all of them. Among roughly 120,000 clones listed, roughly four fifths were seen once. Specimen: peripheral blood. Source of these receptors: a man between 70 and 80 years old with active or convalescent COVID-19.

The rearrangement links TRBV21-1 to TRBJ2-1; the table assigns TRBD2, which was not confirmed against the DNA. TRBV21-1 is given as a pseudogene. The CDR3 consists of 14 residues. The CDR3, as DNA: TGTGCCAGCACAAGGGGCGGGGTATACAATGAGCAGTTCTTC. Encoded protein: CASTRGGVYNEQFF.

The rearrangement joins TRBV9 to TRBJ2-3; unclear D gene. Germline V gene lookup returns CDR1 SGDLS and CDR2 YYNGEE. The V gene lost 2 bases and the J gene lost 4 bases, with 8 bases spanning the gap. This CDR3 spans 13 amino acids. CDR3 amino acids: CASSVTASDTQYF. Written as DNA, the CDR3 is TGTGCCAGCAGCGTTACAGCCTCAGATACGCAGTATTTT.

The chain combines TRBV7-2 with TRBJ1-3; TRBD1 might be the D (5 bases). The CDR3 loop spans 15 amino acids. The V end was cut by 3 bases, the J end by 4 bases, with 13 bases between. Germline V gene data show CDR1 as SGHTA and CDR2 as FQGNSA. CDR3 in amino acids: CASSFPGISGNTIYF. Here the CDR3 DNA reads TGTGCCAGCAGCTTTCCAGGGATCTCCGGAAACACCATATATTTT. Filled out from reference TRBV7-2 and TRBJ1-3, the complete variable domain reads GAGVSQSPSNKVTEKGKDVELRCDPISGHTALYWYRQSLGQGLEFLIYFQGNSAPDKSGLPSDRFSAERTGGSVSTLTIQRTQQEDSAVYLCASSFPGISGNTIYFGEGSWLTVV.

The chain carries TRBV5-6 and TRBJ2-3; TRBD1 matches 10 bases. Germline loops: CDR1 SGHDT, CDR2 YYEEEE. V lost 3 bases, J lost 1 base, and 5 bases stayed unmatched. The CDR3 spans 16 residues. This CDR3 reads CASSYAGTGGTDTQYF. The CDR3 DNA follows: TGTGCCAGCAGCTACGCCGGGACAGGGGGCACAGATACGCAGTATTTT. Together with reference TRBV5-6 and TRBJ2-3, the CDR3 gives the full variable domain: DAGVTQSPTHLIKTRGQQVTLRCSPKSGHDTVSWYQQALGQGPQFIFQYYEEEERQRGNFPDRFSGHQFPNYSSELNVNALLLGDSALYLCASSYAGTGGTDTQYFGPGTRLTVL.

The gene calls are TRBV28 and TRBJ1-4; the match to TRBD1 covers 10 bases. From germline, CDR1 is MDHEN and CDR2 SYDVKM. This CDR3 spans 16 amino acids. V gave up 6 bases and J gave up 8 bases; unmatched junction bases: 12. The CDR3 sequence: CASRNSPGQGTEKLFF. CDR3 in DNA: TGTGCCAGCAGGAACTCGCCGGGACAGGGGACCGAAAAACTGTTTTTT.

The J gene is TRBJ2-2, the V gene TRBV18, with TRBD1 matching over 8 bases. The J segment lost 4 bases and the V segment lost 3 bases, leaving 4 bases of the junction unmatched. CDR3 size: 15 residues. Per the germline V gene, CDR1 is KGHSH and CDR2 is LQKENI. The chain's CDR3 is CASSPRDRSTGELFF. In DNA, the CDR3 is TGTGCCAGCTCACCCCGGGACAGGAGCACCGGGGAGCTGTTTTTT.

The gene calls are TRBV2 and TRBJ2-7; 9 bases align to TRBD1. The ends lost 5 bases at V and 2 bases at J; junction bases unmatched: 7. The CDR3 is made up of 15 amino acids. The germline V gene encodes CDR1 SNHLY and CDR2 FYNNEI. The CDR3 is CASSPTRQGAYEQYF. CDR3 nucleotide sequence: TGTGCCAGCAGTCCTACTCGACAGGGGGCCTACGAGCAGTACTTC. Based on the CDR3 plus reference TRBV2 and TRBJ2-7, the full variable domain is EPEVTQTPSHQVTQMGQEVILRCVPISNHLYFYWYRQILGQKVEFLVSFYNNEISEKSEIFDDQFSVERPDGSNFTLKIRSTKLEDSAMYFCASSPTRQGAYEQYFGPGTRLTVT.

V is TRBV14 and J is TRBJ1-2; weak D call: TRBD1 (5 bases). The CDR3 extends over 16 amino acids. Germline V gene sequence: CDR1 SGHDN, CDR2 FVKESK. Trimming pared 4 bases from V and 0 bases from J, leaving 15 bases between. Here the CDR3 reads CASSLTEGTANYGYTF. The CDR3 coding sequence is TGTGCCAGCAGCCTAACGGAGGGGACGGCTAACTATGGCTACACCTTC.

This rearrangement joins TRBV6-2 or TRBV6-3 to TRBJ1-1; possible D gene TRBD1, 6 bases. Trimming left V 6 bases short and J 4 bases short, with 18 bases between. CDR1 and CDR2 from the germline V gene are MNHEY and SVGEGT. The CDR3 has 15 residues. The CDR3 DNA reads TGTGCCAGCAGCCTTATGACTACAGGGAGCACTGAAGCTTTCTTT. As protein: CASSLMTTGSTEAFF.

The V gene is TRBV7-8, the J gene TRBJ1-2, with 10 bases lining up with TRBD1. The J segment lost 1 base and the V segment lost 5 bases, leaving 7 bases of the junction unmatched. Germline V gives CDR1 SGHVS, CDR2 FQNEAQ. The CDR3 runs 16 residues. CDR3 nucleotide sequence: TGTGCCAGCAGCGACAGGGGGCTGCCCAATAACTATGGCTACACCTTC. Its protein is CASSDRGLPNNYGYTF.

The chain employs TRBV6-5 and TRBJ2-7, with D possibly matching TRBD2 (7 bases). Germline assignment: CDR1 MNHEY and CDR2 SVGAGI. This CDR3 is 14 amino acids long. V lost 4 bases and J lost 4, with 14 bases in between. CDR3 residues: CASSSPRGAYEQYF. CDR3 DNA: TGTGCCAGCAGTTCCCCCCGGGGGGCATACGAGCAGTACTTC.

The chain uses TRBV6-2 or TRBV6-3 and TRBJ1-5, with D possibly matching TRBD1 (6 bases). V dropped 5 bases and J dropped 5 bases, with 19 bases sitting between them. Germline-derived CDR1 and CDR2 are MNHEY and SVGEGT. The CDR3 spans 16 residues. The CDR3 here is CASSRGGRGSDQPQHF. CDR3 bases: TGTGCCAGCAGTCGTGGGGGGAGGGGGAGCGATCAGCCCCAGCATTTT.

The chain has TRBV7-9 and TRBJ1-1; D is unresolved. The CDR3 is made up of 14 amino acids. The V end lost 5 bases, the J end lost 0 bases, and 10 bases lay between the germline ends. CDR1 and CDR2 from the germline V gene are SEHNR and FQNEAQ (reference sequence). CDR3 in DNA: TGTGCCAGCAGCCCCCAGGAGGTGAACACTGAAGCTTTCTTT. Amino acids: CASSPQEVNTEAFF.

This clone appeared a single time. The V gene is TRBV4-2, the J gene TRBJ2-1; a weak D match, TRBD2 (7 bases). The CDR3 contains 16 residues. The V gene's germline CDR1 is LGHNA and CDR2 YNFKEQ. V shed 0 bases and J shed 4 bases, with 13 bases lying between them. The DNA of the CDR3 is TGTGCCAGCAGCCAAGATCGGGGGGCCCCGTACAATGAGCAGTTCTTC. It specifies CASSQDRGAPYNEQFF.

The CDR3 protein is CASSAWEREQYF. As DNA, the CDR3 is TGTGCCAGCAGCGCCTGGGAGCGCGAGCAGTACTTC. This sequence joins TRBV11-2 and TRBJ2-7, with D perhaps TRBD2 (5 bases). The germline V gene encodes CDR1 SGHAT and CDR2 FQNNGV. CDR3 size: 12 residues. With 5 bases removed from V and 6 bases from J, the gap between germline ends came to 11 bases.

The J gene is TRBJ2-2, the V gene TRBV5-1; the D gene is possibly TRBD1 (6 bases). Germline lookup yields CDR1 SGHRS and CDR2 YFSETQ. With 1 base removed from V and 1 base from J, the gap between germline ends came to 8 bases. The CDR3 length is 15 residues. DNA for the CDR3: TGCGCCAGCAGCTTGACAGGGAAGAACACCGGGGAGCTGTTTTTT. Amino acid sequence: CASSLTGKNTGELFF. The full variable domain, its missing parts supplied by reference TRBV5-1 and TRBJ2-2, is KAGVTQTPRYLIKTRGQQVTLSCSPISGHRSVSWYQQTPGQGLQFLFEYFSETQRNKGNFPGRFSGRQFSNSRSEMNVSTLELGDSALYLCASSLTGKNTGELFFGEGSRLTVL.

The V call is TRBV29-1, the J call TRBJ1-1; D might be TRBD1 (6 bases). The CDR3 is 13 residues long. With 8 bases removed from V and 2 bases from J, the gap between germline ends came to 15 bases. The V gene's germline CDR1 is SQVTM and CDR2 ANQGSEA. CDR3 amino acids: CSSHTGTNTEAFF. DNA for the CDR3: TGCAGCTCCCATACAGGGACCAACACTGAAGCTTTCTTT.

In this sample, this clone turned up a few times. The J gene is TRBJ2-2, the V gene TRBV4-2; no reliable D call. This CDR3 is built from 15 residues. Trimming took 3 bases from V and 0 from J, leaving 8 bases between them. Looked up from germline, CDR1 is LGHNA and CDR2 is YNFKEQ. CDR3 in DNA: TGTGCCAGCAGCCATGACGGGTCGAACACCGGGGAGCTGTTTTTT. This gives the protein CASSHDGSNTGELFF.

This chain joins TRBV21-1 and TRBJ1-1. TRBV21-1 is labeled a pseudogene. This CDR3 is built from 17 residues. CDR3 nucleotide sequence: TGTGCCAGCAGCCCCGGAGGAAAGGCTGTATCTAGGGCTGAAGCTTTCTTT. Amino acids: CASSPGGKAVSRAEAFF.

This sequence joins TRBV7-8 and TRBJ1-2, with D hard to call. This CDR3 is built from 13 residues. Trimming took off 5 bases at V and 4 bases at J, with 11 bases between the two ends. CDR1 and CDR2 (germline): SGHVS, FQNEAQ. The CDR3 DNA is TGTGCCAGCAGCCCTGGGGAGATCTATGGCTACACCTTC. Its translation: CASSPGEIYGYTF.

The V gene is TRBV7-3, the J gene TRBJ2-2, with 8 bases identical to TRBD2. The V and J ends lost 2 bases and 3 bases, in that order; junction bases with no gene match: 5. This CDR3 has 16 residues. The germline V gene encodes CDR1 SGHTA and CDR2 FQGTGA. The CDR3, as DNA: TGTGCCAGCAGCTTACGGCCAGCGGGAGACACCGGGGAGCTGTTTTTT. It encodes CASSLRPAGDTGELFF.

The chain has TRBV29-1 and TRBJ1-1; D gene ambiguous. CDR1 is SQVTM and CDR2 is ANQGSEA in the germline V gene. This CDR3 has 12 residues. V lost 8 bases, J lost 0 bases, and 10 bases lay in between. CDR3 sequence (DNA): TGCAGCACCTGGCATATGAACACTGAAGCTTTCTTT. Amino acid sequence: CSTWHMNTEAFF.

This clone was seen just once. The V call is TRBV19, the J call TRBJ1-5; D gene ambiguous. This CDR3 has 14 amino acids. Germline V lookup: CDR1 LNHDA, CDR2 SQIVND (reference sequence). Trimming removed 5 bases at V and 6 bases at J, with 14 bases between. In DNA form, the CDR3 reads TGTGCCAGTAGTCTGCCCAGCGTCGGTCAGCCCCAGCATTTT. Its translation is CASSLPSVGQPQHF. The full variable domain, with the rest looked up from reference TRBV19 and TRBJ1-5, is DGGITQSPKYLFRKEGQNVTLSCEQNLNHDAMYWYRQDPGQGLRLIYYSQIVNDFQKGDIAEGYSVSREKKESFPLTVTSAQKNPTAFYLCASSLPSVGQPQHFGDGTRLSIL.

The chain uses TRBV28 and TRBJ1-1, with 7 bases matching TRBD1. J lost 8 bases, V lost 6 bases, and 9 bases had no gene match. In germline, CDR1 is MDHEN, CDR2 SYDVKM. The CDR3 length is 13 residues. CDR3 coding DNA: TGTGCCAGCAGGAACACAGGGGCTTCGGAAGCTTTCTTT. The encoded protein is CASRNTGASEAFF.

V gene TRBV7-8 combines with J gene TRBJ1-2; the D gene is possibly TRBD1 (6 bases). Trimming stripped 1 base from V and 10 bases from J, with 13 bases between. Germline-derived CDR1 and CDR2 are SGHVS and FQNEAQ. The length of the CDR3 is 13 residues. CDR3 protein: CASSLGTVGHYTF. In nucleotides, the CDR3 is TGTGCCAGCAGCTTAGGGACAGTGGGGCACTACACCTTC.

This chain links TRBV6-5 with TRBJ2-5; 8 nucleotides line up with TRBD1. Germline lookup yields CDR1 MNHEY and CDR2 SVGAGI. Unmatched junction bases numbered 4, after V lost 5 bases and J lost 5 bases. The CDR3 is made up of 13 amino acids. The CDR3, as DNA: TGTGCCAGCAGTACCCAGGGGGCGGAGACCCAGTACTTC. It yields the protein CASSTQGAETQYF.

The chain joins TRBV7-9 to TRBJ1-4; 11 bases agree with TRBD1. The V gene's germline CDR1 is SEHNR and CDR2 FQNEAQ (reference sequence). After removal of 7 bases from V and 8 bases from J, the junction contained 6 bases not matched to a gene. The CDR3 has 14 amino acids. CDR3 sequence: CASNLGQGGEKLFF. In DNA, the CDR3 is TGTGCCAGCAACCTGGGACAGGGGGGCGAAAAACTGTTTTTT.

The gene calls are TRBV7-2 and TRBJ2-2, with 8 bases lining up with TRBD2. V was pared by 1 base and J by 3 bases, with 7 bases of the junction left unmatched. This CDR3 is built from 17 residues. Germline V gene data show CDR1 as SGHTA and CDR2 as FQGNSA. CDR3 sequence: CASSLVGGGTYTGELFF. CDR3 bases: TGTGCCAGCAGCTTAGTTGGCGGGGGGACTTACACCGGGGAGCTGTTTTTT. Combining the CDR3 with reference TRBV7-2 and TRBJ2-2 gives the whole variable domain GAGVSQSPSNKVTEKGKDVELRCDPISGHTALYWYRQSLGQGLEFLIYFQGNSAPDKSGLPSDRFSAERTGGSVSTLTIQRTQQEDSAVYLCASSLVGGGTYTGELFFGEGSRLTVL.

The chain is built from TRBV18 and TRBJ1-3, with 10 bases matching TRBD1. The CDR3 totals 19 residues. Germline CDR1 and CDR2: KGHSH and LQKENI. The junction had 10 bases not matched to a gene; V was cut back by 1 base and J by 1 base. This CDR3 is CASSPRPFRDRGSGNTIYF. The CDR3 DNA reads as TGTGCCAGCTCACCACGTCCTTTCCGGGACAGGGGTTCTGGAAACACCATATATTTT.

V usage is TRBV14 and J usage is TRBJ2-7; D remains ambiguous. Germline-derived CDR1 and CDR2 are SGHDN and FVKESK. The CDR3 contains 11 residues. Trimming stripped 1 base from V and 5 bases from J, with 3 bases between. The CDR3 sequence is CASSQVNEQYF. The DNA for the CDR3 is TGTGCCAGCAGCCAAGTCAACGAGCAGTACTTC.

The V call is TRBV28, the J call TRBJ2-2; 8 bases are a match to TRBD1. V dropped 5 bases and J dropped 1; count of bases not matched to a gene: 3. CDR3 length equals 15 residues. The germline gives CDR1 MDHEN, CDR2 SYDVKM. As DNA, the CDR3 is TGTGCCAGCAGTCATGACAGGGGGAACACCGGGGAGCTGTTTTTT. It encodes CASSHDRGNTGELFF.

The chain couples TRBV27 to TRBJ2-3; TRBD2 matches at 10 bases. CDR1 and CDR2 from the germline V gene are MNHEY and SMNVEV (reference sequence). The V and J ends lost 10 bases and 1 base, in that order; junction bases with no gene match: 2. This CDR3 contains 13 residues. The CDR3 DNA is TGTGCCATCGGGACTAGCGGCACAGATACGCAGTATTTT. It encodes CAIGTSGTDTQYF.